This T cell receptor (beta chain) was sequenced for a study of OX40 agonist ivuxolimab in advanced cancers. V shed 2 bases, J shed 6 bases, and the junction held 7 bases outside the gene matches. The CDR3 has 14 residues. Germline CDR1 and CDR2: GTSNPN and SVGIG (reference sequence). Some clones are missing from TCRdb's copy, which holds only in-frame ones; the method was immunoSEQ multiplex PCR. The data contain about 100,000 clones, 85% to 95% of them singletons. This clonotype was sampled from an adult with an advanced solid tumor such as melanoma, head and neck, liver or kidney cancer. The sequenced sample was CD4+ or CD8+ T cells sorted from blood, obtained in a trial of the OX40 agonist ivuxolimab. The rearrangement joins TRBV30 to TRBJ1-5, with 7 bases lining up with TRBD1. In nucleotides, the CDR3 is TGTGCCTGGAGTACTCACAGGGGTCGTCAGCCCCAGCATTTT. Translated: CAWSTHRGRQPQHF.